These T cell receptor beta chains were read from a single sample in a study of Graves' ophthalmopathy and Graves' hyperthyroidism. TCRdb processed the multiplex PCR reads anew with MiXCR; each CDR3 protein has one entry. This table holds some 350,000 distinct CDR3 sequences, roughly 17% found once. Material for sequencing was peripheral blood. All receptors derive from an adult woman with stable Graves' hyperthyroidism. Both conserved end residues are part of each CDR3. D genes are given only for firm matches. Rows give clone size only sometimes, using once, few, many, or a class for an expanded clone.

j_call clone_size v_call d_call cdr3_nt cdr3_aa
TRBJ2-5 many TRBV11-2 - TGTGCCAGCAGCAATAGCGTCCAGGAGACCCAGTACTTC CASSNSVQETQYF
TRBJ2-5 - TRBV3-1 TRBD2 TGTGCCAGCAGCCAAAGGGGAGTGTTAGCGGGATCAAGAGAGACCCAGTACTTC CASSQRGVLAGSRETQYF
TRBJ1-2 - TRBV6-1 TRBD1 TGTGCCAGCAGTGAATTTTGGGGACAGGCTAACTATGGCTACACCTTC CASSEFWGQANYGYTF
TRBJ1-1 many TRBV2 - TGTGCCAGCAGCCGCCACGGGGGTTCGAACACTGAAGCTTTCTTT CASSRHGGSNTEAFF
TRBJ1-1 few TRBV9 - TGTGCCAGCAGCTCCACCGGGAGAGACACTGAAGCTTTCTTT CASSSTGRDTEAFF
TRBJ2-4 - TRBV29-1 - TGCAGCCTCCAAGGAGCGGACCCCGAAATAGCCAAAAACATTAAGTACTTC CSLQGADPEIAKNIKYF
TRBJ2-7 many TRBV7-2 - TGTGCCAGCAGCTTCCGGGAAGGGTCCTACGAGCAGTACTTC CASSFREGSYEQYF
TRBJ2-7 many TRBV27 TRBD1 TGTGCCAGCAGTCCATCATTTCAGGGGGCCTACGAGCAGTACTTC CASSPSFQGAYEQYF
TRBJ1-1 many TRBV12-3/TRBV12-4 - TGTGCCACGTTCTTAGGGGCTTTCTTT CATFLGAFF
TRBJ2-7 - TRBV4-1 TRBD2 TGCGCCAGCAGCCAAGTATTGACTAGCGGCTACGAGCAGTACTTC CASSQVLTSGYEQYF
TRBJ2-5 few TRBV13 - TGTGCCAGCAGCTTAGGGGACTGGGGCCAAGAGACCCAGTACTTC CASSLGDWGQETQYF
TRBJ2-7 many TRBV28 - TGTGCCAGCAGAGCGTGGGGGACCTACGAGCAGTACTTC CASRAWGTYEQYF
TRBJ2-7 many TRBV27 TRBD2 TGTGCCAGCTCCGGACTAGCGGGAGGCTCCTCCTACGAGCAGTACTTC CASSGLAGGSSYEQYF
TRBJ1-5 many TRBV28 - TGTGCCAGCAGGAGGGCCAATAGCAATCAGCCCCAGCATTTT CASRRANSNQPQHF
TRBJ2-7 many TRBV27 - TGTGCCAGCAGTTCATACGTAGGGGAGATTCACGAGCAGTACTTC CASSSYVGEIHEQYF
TRBJ1-2 many TRBV10-3 TRBD1 TGTGCCATATGGACAGGGGCTACTAACTATGGCTACACCTTC CAIWTGATNYGYTF
TRBJ1-1 few TRBV6-2/TRBV6-3 - TGTGCCAGCAGTCGGGACACCGGCACTGAAGCTTTCTTT CASSRDTGTEAFF
TRBJ2-7 once TRBV20-1 - TGCAGTGCTAACCCACTAGAGTCCGTCTACGAGCAGTACTTC CSANPLESVYEQYF
TRBJ2-5 many TRBV28 - TGTGCCAGCAGCCGCATTGGTGTCGCACAAGAGACCCAGTACTTC CASSRIGVAQETQYF
TRBJ1-6 many TRBV18 - TGTGCCAGCTCACCACAGGTCGGGGATAGACCACCCCTCCACTTT CASSPQVGDRPPLHF
TRBJ2-4 - TRBV2 - TGTGCCAGCAGTAGTAAAAACATTCAGTACTTC CASSSKNIQYF
TRBJ2-2 many TRBV10-3 - TGTGCCATCAGTGAGCGGAGGGACAGCACCGGGGAGCTGTTTTTT CAISERRDSTGELFF
TRBJ2-7 many TRBV3-1 - TGTGCCAGCAACCCCCCCGGGAAGCACTACGAGCAGTACTTC CASNPPGKHYEQYF
TRBJ1-1 many TRBV6-5 - TGTGCCAGCAGTTATTCTTCCACTGAAGCTTTCTTT CASSYSSTEAFF
TRBJ2-7 many TRBV19 - TGTGCCAGTAGTATTTCCAGGGGCTCCTACGAGCAGTACTTC CASSISRGSYEQYF
TRBJ2-7 many TRBV4-1 TRBD2 TGCGCCAGCAGCCAAGACGACCGGGGACTAGCGAGCTCCTACGAGCAGTACTTC CASSQDDRGLASSYEQYF
TRBJ1-2 many TRBV13 - TGTGCCAGCAGCCCCCTGGGGCATGGCTACACCTTC CASSPLGHGYTF
TRBJ2-7 many TRBV12-3/TRBV12-4 - TGTGCCAGCAGTCCGGACGCCACAACCGAGCAGTACTTC CASSPDATTEQYF
TRBJ1-1 - TRBV18 - TGTGCCAGCTCACCCCAGGAGGTAGAAGCTTTCTTT CASSPQEVEAFF
TRBJ2-7 many TRBV20-1 - TGCAGTGCTAGAGATACAGGAAGTCTTAACGAGCAGTACTTC CSARDTGSLNEQYF
TRBJ1-2 many TRBV7-2 TRBD1 TGTGCCACCGCCCCGGGCAGGGGGAGAATGGGCTACACCTTC CATAPGRGRMGYTF
TRBJ1-1 few TRBV4-1 TRBD1 TGCGCCAGCAGCCGCCAGGCGGGACAGGGGTCCATGAACACTGAAGCTTTCTTT CASSRQAGQGSMNTEAFF
TRBJ1-2 many TRBV12-3/TRBV12-4 - TGTGCCAGCAGTCTGGTCCCCTACTATGGCTACACCTTC CASSLVPYYGYTF
TRBJ1-6 many TRBV18 - TGTGCCAGCTCACCACGTTCCGGGGGCGCGGGTAATTCACCCCTCCACTTT CASSPRSGGAGNSPLHF
TRBJ2-7 many TRBV6-2/TRBV6-3 - TGTGCCAGCAGTAGCAGGGTTTGGTACGAGCAGTACTTC CASSSRVWYEQYF
TRBJ1-1 many TRBV19 - TGTGCCAGTAGCCCCGCCAAGAACACTGAAGCTTTCTTT CASSPAKNTEAFF
TRBJ1-1 - TRBV12-3/TRBV12-4 - TGTGCCAGCAGTTTCACGGGTGAAGCTTTCTTT CASSFTGEAFF
TRBJ2-7 many TRBV29-1 - TGCAGCGTTGAAGATGAGGGTATGGAGTACGAGCAGTACTTC CSVEDEGMEYEQYF